What follows is one T cell receptor (beta chain) and its context. Its antigen target is currently unknown. The sample holds no much larger clone one base away, and base qualities are not on file. The data belong to a study of blood T cell repertoires in COVID-19 (TCRdb year 2020). As for the study more broadly: Collaborator samples came from the United States, Italy and Spain and covered acute and convalescent phases of COVID-19. The prospective study material was composed of cDNA or gDNA derived from T cells, B-cell-depleted T cells, or PBMCs. The dataset comprised deeply sampled blood TCRbeta repertoires from subjects exposed to, actively infected with, or recovered from COVID-19. The repertoires were released in a freely available public database intended as a resource for research on the immune response to SARS-CoV-2. The samples were drawn from two sources: the first 160 participants of the ongoing ImmuneRACE study, and 1,200 or so subjects contributed by 6 global collaborators. Sample metadata almost always included a de-identified subject ID, COVID-19 status, age in years and sex. Where available, HLA class I and class II types were taken from metadata supplied by the sample provider and were not determined by assay-based typing.

Broader findings and caveats from the paper: Clinical and demographic metadata were provided uncurated, with the amount varying by source and participant.

The CDR3 numbers 18 residues from cysteine through phenylalanine. Of all the DNA, just the CDR3 is kept, 54 bases in frame from base 1. V lost 4 bases and J lost 4 bases; the stretch between them is 25 bases long. CDR1 and CDR2, per the germline V gene (reference sequence), are LNHDA and SQIVND. TCRbeta CDR3 regions were amplified from genomic DNA by means of the immunoSEQ Assay, a bias-controlled multiplex PCR. The authors' pipeline ran thus. Nucleated cell counts per sample were estimated from amplification of reference gene primers within the assay. Sequence reads were collapsed and filtered to measure the absolute abundance of every unique TCRbeta CDR3 rearrangement. Productive Simpson clonality was computed per sample as the square root of Simpson's diversity index over productive rearrangements. TCRdb mirrors the immuneACCESS table, restricted to in-frame sequences. Some clones are absent from its copies; in checked studies, under half trace to an unresolved V gene, and the reason for the others is unknown. The V and J calls and clone size come from that table; D and trimming were worked out from the DNA. In this sample the table shows about 61,000 clones, around 82% of which occur a single time. The biggest ten clones account for roughly 20% of the sample.

The collaborating institutions used their own protocols to collect whole blood in K2EDTA tubes. For TCRbeta analysis, collaborator samples were shipped as frozen whole blood, as isolated PBMCs, or as DNA extracted from either sample type. The clonotype was recovered from a man older than 75 with active or convalescent COVID-19. The rearrangement combines TRBV19 with TRBJ1-1, with an unclear D gene assignment. The sequenced sample was peripheral blood. The CDR3 protein is CASSTGSGYNRLGTEAFF. At the DNA level, the sequence is TGTGCCAGTAGTACCGGTTCCGGGTACAATCGACTAGGCACTGAAGCTTTCTTT.